Described below is a single T cell receptor beta chain sequence and its context. The data derive from a study of CD8+ T cells in alopecia areata. Study background: Treated patients received oral tofacitinib, 5 to 10 mg twice daily.

Germline V gives CDR1 MNHNS, CDR2 SASEGT. V shed 3 bases, J shed 0 bases, and the junction held 5 bases outside the gene matches. The CDR3 is made up of 16 amino acids. Reverse transcribed after extraction, RNA yielded cDNA as the sequencing template. The table came from immunoSEQ multiplex PCR; TCRdb's copy has only in-frame clones and leaves some out. The sample contains 140,000 to 150,000 clones, approximately 51% of which appear only once. The source was CD4+ T cells sorted from blood, collected at week 0. V and J are TRBV6-1 and TRBJ2-4; 7 bases agree with TRBD1. The sequence derives from a human donor with alopecia areata. CDR3 bases: TGTGCCAGCAGTGATCCAGACAGGGTAGCCAAAAACATTCAGTACTTC. Translation gives CASSDPDRVAKNIQYF.